A selection of T cell receptor beta chains follows, all from one sample in a study of blood T cells in healthy people across ages. TCRdb ran MiXCR on the 5' RACE reads and lists one entry per CDR3 protein. The sample contains more than 900,000 distinct CDR3 sequences, about 27% of which appear only once. In addition, the sample was reused for a study of T cells of mothers and their children.

Sequenced input: blood. All receptors derive from a woman between 40 and 50 years old in good health. Both conserved end residues are trimmed from each CDR3. A D gene is named only where the DNA matches it firmly. Size is omitted from some rows. Given values are once, few, many or a class for expanded clones.

TRBV9,-,-,ASSPRRGDNYGYT
TRBV24-1,-,TRBD2,ATSDPQTSWETQY
TRBV4-3,-,-,ASSQVAGPSYEQF
TRBV7-9,-,-,ASSERAGTRAGNEQF
TRBV6-1,few,TRBD1,ATSDRAAF
TRBV4-1,-,-,ANSQPSARGGLYNEQF
TRBV5-5,-,TRBD2,ASSLANSGGAGELF
TRBV7-2,-,TRBD2,ASSLASGGLNTGELF
TRBV4-1,few,TRBD2,ASSQEGSGGASDTQY
TRBV27,-,-,ASGPNVGYSNQPQH
TRBV11-2,many,-,ASSLDPGTFSTDTQY
TRBV7-9,many,-,ASHTQGHTDTQY
TRBV7-2,-,-,ASSPGLLLGQY
TRBV29-1,many,TRBD1,SVLTGASYEQY
TRBV12-3/TRBV12-4,-,TRBD1,ASSIRQGNWQY
TRBV12-3/TRBV12-4,many,-,ASSFAGIDYEQY
TRBV29-1,many,TRBD1,SVEGGTGSYEQY
TRBV29-1,many,TRBD1,SVGLGQDYGYT
TRBV20-1,many,TRBD1,SARAYRGDYGYT
TRBV9,-,TRBD1,ASSALGQEDSEAF
TRBV12-3/TRBV12-4,few,TRBD1,ASSLRRQGLRKGGNIQY
TRBV4-3,few,-,ASSPYSGGASDTQY
TRBV11-1,many,-,ASSVNTDTQY
TRBV19,-,-,ASSTQGIYEQY
TRBV4-1,-,TRBD2,ASSPVTSVGYNEQF
TRBV7-3,-,TRBD2,ASSQLAGGPDEQF
TRBV7-2,once,-,ASSFRYREATEAF
TRBV7-2,-,-,ASSKGGDSTQY
TRBV7-2,few,-,ASSLDWAYNQPQH
TRBV11-2,few,-,ASSLVGLLTY
TRBV28,few,TRBD1,ASSLGGTGLNYGYT
TRBV19,-,TRBD2,ASKVGGGEVEQF
TRBV19,-,TRBD1,ASQRPGQGLLIPYEQY
TRBV7-8,-,TRBD2,ASSLSMGGGRNEQF
TRBV6-4,-,TRBD2,ASSGTSGGLGYNEQY
TRBV7-8,many,-,ASSLEKRYRYEQY
TRBV19,-,TRBD1,ASNNRGWIPGANVLT
TRBV2,-,TRBD2,ASSTSGGALEQF
TRBV15,few,-,ATGAEGDSYEQY
TRBV28,-,-,ASSQRLTDEAF
TRBV20-1,-,-,SASRASGANVLT
TRBV28,-,TRBD1,ASSSTPGQGVLGQPQH
TRBV3-1,-,-,ASSQSSDSCSD
TRBV9,few,TRBD1,ASSVGGQGRSRELF
TRBV7-9,few,TRBD1,ASSWRGRGRNSPLH
TRBV5-1,-,-,ASSVNRATYEQY
TRBV28,-,TRBD1,ASGTGGSFFGANVLT
TRBV20-1,-,-,SACARGYGYT
TRBV5-1,-,TRBD2,ASSSTLAGGLTGELF
TRBV4-1,-,-,ASSQVQGSGNTIY
TRBV20-1,-,TRBD1,SAGDRGRLETQY
TRBV28,few,-,ASSFSGRGSNEQY
TRBV7-9,-,-,ASSSGVTQY
TRBV7-9,many,TRBD1,ASSTQGKHGYT
TRBV5-5,-,-,ASSLAGWFNEKLF